Listed below are T cell receptor beta chains from one sample, sequenced in a study of cytomegalovirus exposure and HLA in healthy donors. TCRdb keeps only in-frame clones here, not all; method: immunoSEQ multiplex PCR. Here the sample spans 130,000 or so clones, approximately 80% being singletons. The material sequenced was PBMCs. All receptors derive from a man aged 35 to 55 in good health and CMV-seronegative. Both conserved end residues are part of each CDR3. The D gene is left open where the match is weak. A clone size is listed for some rows: how often the clone was seen (once, few, many), or a class if it is expanded.

d_gene	j_gene	abundance	v_gene	CDR3nt	CDR3aa
-	TRBJ1-5	-	TRBV30	TGTGCCTGGAGTACCGACAGTTGGGGCCCCCTTAATCAGCCCCAGCATTTT	CAWSTDSWGPLNQPQHF
-	TRBJ2-7	once	TRBV4-2	TGTGCCAGCAGCCGAATGGGACAAGGGGTGGAGCAGTACTTC	CASSRMGQGVEQYF
-	TRBJ1-1	-	TRBV7-3	TGTGCCAGCAGCCCTGAGCCGAACACTGAAGCTTTCTTT	CASSPEPNTEAFF
TRBD2	TRBJ2-7	-	TRBV5-1	TGCGCCAGCAGCTCCGGGACTAGCGGGACCGTCTACGAGCAGTACTTC	CASSSGTSGTVYEQYF
-	TRBJ2-1	-	TRBV6-1	TGTGCCAGCAAACCCCGGTACCCGTACAATGAGCAGTTCTTC	CASKPRYPYNEQFF
TRBD2	TRBJ2-7	few	TRBV23-1	TGCGCCAGCAGTCAATCGGGACTAGCGGGAGGGGGGGAGCAGTACTTC	CASSQSGLAGGGEQYF
TRBD2	TRBJ2-5	-	TRBV5-4	TGTGCCAGCAACCCTGGGAGGGGAGAGACCCAGTACTTC	CASNPGRGETQYF
TRBD2	TRBJ2-7	-	TRBV29-1	TGCAGCGTTGGAGGACTAGCGGGCGGCTACGAGCAGTACTTC	CSVGGLAGGYEQYF
-	TRBJ1-1	few	TRBV19	TGTGCCACTAAACAGGGCCCTGCGAACACTGAAGCTTTCTTT	CATKQGPANTEAFF
TRBD2	TRBJ2-3	-	TRBV6-1	TGTGCCAGCAGTGAAGTGGGTAGCGGGGGGACAGATACGCAGTATTTT	CASSEVGSGGTDTQYF
TRBD1	TRBJ1-5	few	TRBV6-5	TGTGCCAGCAGTTATCAGGGGGGTAGCAATCAGCCCCAGCATTTT	CASSYQGGSNQPQHF
TRBD1	TRBJ1-1	-	TRBV7-8	TGTGCCAGCAGCTTAGGTCACCGGGACAGGGGTTATTCTGAAGCTTTCTTT	CASSLGHRDRGYSEAFF
TRBD1	TRBJ2-2	few	TRBV7-6	TGTGCCAGCGGACGGGACAGGGGGGCAATCACCGGGGAGCTGTTTTTT	CASGRDRGAITGELFF
-	TRBJ2-2	few	TRBV27	TGTGCCAGCAGTTTAGTATCAGGGGACCACTTGGGGATCCCCGGGGAGCTGTTTTTT	CASSLVSGDHLGIPGELFF
-	TRBJ2-2	-	TRBV4-3	TGCGCCAGCAGCCAAGGTCAGGGCTTTGGTGGGGAGCTGTTTTTT	CASSQGQGFGGELFF
-	TRBJ1-2	-	TRBV7-9	TGTGCCAGCAGCTTACAGGGAATTCGCTATGGCTACACCTTC	CASSLQGIRYGYTF
-	TRBJ2-1	-	TRBV13	TGTGCCAGCAGCTTAGTCTTCGGGGATGAGCAGTTCTTC	CASSLVFGDEQFF
-	TRBJ2-5	-	TRBV6-1	TGTGCCAGCAGTGAACTCGGGGGGCTGGAGACCCAGTACTTC	CASSELGGLETQYF
TRBD2	TRBJ2-1	-	TRBV4-1	TGCGCCAGCAGCCTGAGGACTAGCGGGAGTCCCCTCGCGGTTTACAATGAGCAGTTCTTC	CASSLRTSGSPLAVYNEQFF
-	TRBJ2-3	-	TRBV4-3	TGCGCCAGCAGCCAAGATCGCCTAGCGAGACCCACAGATACGCAGTATTTT	CASSQDRLARPTDTQYF
-	TRBJ1-1	-	TRBV6-1	TGTGCCAGCTGGGGCACTTCCATGAACACTGAAGCTTTCTTT	CASWGTSMNTEAFF
TRBD2	TRBJ2-5	once	TRBV25-1	TGTGCCAGCAGTGAATATGGGGGAGGGTCGGAGACCCAGTACTTC	CASSEYGGGSETQYF
TRBD1	TRBJ2-7	-	TRBV10-3	TGTGCCAGCCGACAGGGGAACGAGCAGTACTTC	CASRQGNEQYF
-	TRBJ2-6	-	TRBV7-3	TGTGCCAGCAGCCAACAGGGTCTCTCTGGGGCCAACGTCCTGACTTTC	CASSQQGLSGANVLTF
TRBD1	TRBJ2-3	-	TRBV6-4	TGTGCCAGCAGTGACTCGAAGAGGGGGCAAGGGGATACGCAGTATTTT	CASSDSKRGQGDTQYF
-	TRBJ2-7	-	TRBV7-2	TGTGCCAGCAGCTTAGGGTCCTGGCAAAACGAGCAGTACTTC	CASSLGSWQNEQYF
TRBD2	TRBJ2-3	-	TRBV6-4	TGTGCCAGCAGTAGGACTAGCGGTAGCACAGATACGCAGTATTTT	CASSRTSGSTDTQYF
TRBD1	TRBJ2-3	-	TRBV5-1	TGCGCCAGCAGCTTGGCCTCCGGGACAGGCCCCATCCCAGATACGCAGTATTTT	CASSLASGTGPIPDTQYF
-	TRBJ2-1	-	TRBV7-9	TGTGCCAGCAGCTCCCAAGGCGGTGAGCAGTTCTTC	CASSSQGGEQFF
TRBD1	TRBJ2-7	-	TRBV7-9	TGTGCCAGCAGCGAGACCGGACAGGGAGACTACGAGCAGTACTTC	CASSETGQGDYEQYF
-	TRBJ1-6	-	TRBV27	TGTGCCAGCAGCTGGACAGTTGCTTTAGGTTCACCCCTCCACTTT	CASSWTVALGSPLHF
TRBD1	TRBJ1-5	once	TRBV6-5	TGTGCCAGCAGGTCCGGGACAGGGGATCAGCCCCAGCATTTT	CASRSGTGDQPQHF
TRBD1	TRBJ1-4	-	TRBV7-2	TGTGCCAGCAGCTCCCGGGACAGGGGTTTCGAAAAACTGTTTTTT	CASSSRDRGFEKLFF
-	TRBJ1-6	-	TRBV30	TGTGCCTGGAGTTTATGGGGAGTCGGGAATTCACCCCTCCACTTT	CAWSLWGVGNSPLHF
-	TRBJ2-3	-	TRBV7-9	TGTGCCAGCAGGGACGGTGGAGGGGATACGCAGTATTTT	CASRDGGGDTQYF
TRBD1	TRBJ2-7	-	TRBV19	TGTGCCAGTAGGGGACAGGGGGCCTACGAGCAGTACTTC	CASRGQGAYEQYF
-	TRBJ1-5	-	TRBV9	TGTGCCAGCAGCGTAGGAGGTTATAGCAATCAGCCCCAGCATTTT	CASSVGGYSNQPQHF
-	TRBJ2-3	-	TRBV6-5	TGTGCCAGCAGTTTACAGAAGACAGATACGCAGTATTTT	CASSLQKTDTQYF
-	TRBJ1-4	few	TRBV27	TGTGCCAGCAGAAGAAGGACAGACGGAAATGAAAAACTGTTTTTT	CASRRRTDGNEKLFF
-	TRBJ2-2	-	TRBV4-1	TGCGCCAGCAGCCAAGATGGGGCAGGGACCGGGGAGCTGTTTTTT	CASSQDGAGTGELFF
TRBD2	TRBJ2-1	once	TRBV27	TGTGCCAGCAGCCGATTGACTAGCGGGATCTCGGATGAGCAGTTCTTC	CASSRLTSGISDEQFF
TRBD1	TRBJ2-7	few	TRBV19	TGTGCCAGTAGTAACGACAGGACAGGGCTACTAATTCCCTACGAGCAGTACTTC	CASSNDRTGLLIPYEQYF
TRBD1	TRBJ2-3	few	TRBV10-3	TGTGCCATCAGCGGGACAGACCACACAGATACGCAGTATTTT	CAISGTDHTDTQYF
TRBD1	TRBJ2-1	-	TRBV25-1	TGTGCCAGCAGTAACACAGGGGTGGCCTACAATGAGCAATTCTTC	CASSNTGVAYNEQFF
-	TRBJ1-1	-	TRBV6-4	TGTGCCAGCAGCGAGAAGTTGAACACTGAAGCTTTCTTT	CASSEKLNTEAFF
TRBD1	TRBJ2-5	few	TRBV7-2	TGTGCCAGCAGCTTGTGGGGGACAGGGACGGAGACCCAGTACTTC	CASSLWGTGTETQYF
-	TRBJ2-2	-	TRBV5-1	TGCGCCAGCAGCTTGGGGTCCTGGCGCGGGCCAAACACCGGGGAGCTGTTTTTT	CASSLGSWRGPNTGELFF
TRBD1	TRBJ1-5	-	TRBV5-1	TGCGCCAGCAGCTTGGGGGACAGGGACGGCAATCAGCCCCAGCATTTT	CASSLGDRDGNQPQHF
-	TRBJ1-2	few	TRBV5-4	TGTGCCAGCAGCTTGACGACAGTTAACTATGGCTACACCTTC	CASSLTTVNYGYTF
TRBD2	TRBJ2-5	-	TRBV18	TGTGCCAGCTCACCACGGGGGGGAGCAGGAGAGACCCAGTACTTC	CASSPRGGAGETQYF
TRBD2	TRBJ2-5	-	TRBV28	TGTGCCAGCAGTATCCAGCGGGGGGCCCGGGAGACCCAGTACTTC	CASSIQRGARETQYF